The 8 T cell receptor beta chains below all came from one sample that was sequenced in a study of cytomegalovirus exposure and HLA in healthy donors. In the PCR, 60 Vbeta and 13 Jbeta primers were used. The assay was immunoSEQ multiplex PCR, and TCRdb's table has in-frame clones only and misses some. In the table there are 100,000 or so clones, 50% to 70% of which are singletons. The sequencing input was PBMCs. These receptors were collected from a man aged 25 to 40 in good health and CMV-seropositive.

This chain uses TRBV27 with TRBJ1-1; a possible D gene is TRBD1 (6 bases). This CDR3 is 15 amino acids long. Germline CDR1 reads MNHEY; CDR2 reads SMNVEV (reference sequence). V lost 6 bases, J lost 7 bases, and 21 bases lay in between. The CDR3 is CASSDILGGRGEAFF. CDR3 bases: TGTGCCAGCAGCGACATTCTAGGGGGGAGGGGTGAAGCTTTCTTT.

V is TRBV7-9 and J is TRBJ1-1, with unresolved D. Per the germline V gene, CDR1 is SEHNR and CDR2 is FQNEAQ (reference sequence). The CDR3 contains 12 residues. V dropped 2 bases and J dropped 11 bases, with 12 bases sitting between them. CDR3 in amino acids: CASSLSVMDAFF. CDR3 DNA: TGTGCCAGCAGCTTAAGCGTTATGGATGCTTTCTTT.

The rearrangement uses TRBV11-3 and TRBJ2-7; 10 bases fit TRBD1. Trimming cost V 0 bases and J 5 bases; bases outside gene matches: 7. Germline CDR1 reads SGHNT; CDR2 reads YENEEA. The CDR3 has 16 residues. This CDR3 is CASSLDPGQGLHEQYF. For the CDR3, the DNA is TGTGCCAGCAGCTTAGACCCGGGACAGGGGTTGCACGAGCAGTACTTC. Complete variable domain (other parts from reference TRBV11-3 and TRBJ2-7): EAGVVQSPRYKIIEKKQPVAFWCNPISGHNTLYWYLQNLGQGPELLIRYENEEAVDDSQLPKDRFSAERLKGVDSTLKIQPAELGDSAVYLCASSLDPGQGLHEQYFGPGTRLTVT.

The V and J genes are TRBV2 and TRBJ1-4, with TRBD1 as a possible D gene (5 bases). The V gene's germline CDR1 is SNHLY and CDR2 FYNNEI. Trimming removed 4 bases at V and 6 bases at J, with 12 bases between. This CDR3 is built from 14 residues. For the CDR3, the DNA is TGTGCCAGCAGTGGGGGCCAGGGATATGAAAAACTGTTTTTT. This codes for CASSGGQGYEKLFF.

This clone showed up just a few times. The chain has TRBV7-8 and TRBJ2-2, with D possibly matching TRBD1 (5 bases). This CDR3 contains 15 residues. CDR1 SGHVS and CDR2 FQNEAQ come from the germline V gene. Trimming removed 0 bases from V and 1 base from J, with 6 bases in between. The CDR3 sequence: CASSLAQGNTGELFF. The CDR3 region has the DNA TGTGCCAGCAGCTTAGCTCAGGGGAACACCGGGGAGCTGTTTTTT.

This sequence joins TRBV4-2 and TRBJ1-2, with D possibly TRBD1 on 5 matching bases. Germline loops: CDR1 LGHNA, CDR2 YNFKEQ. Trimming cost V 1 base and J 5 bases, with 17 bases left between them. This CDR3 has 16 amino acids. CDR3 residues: CASSQVSPGGEYGYTF. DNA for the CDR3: TGTGCCAGCAGCCAAGTATCTCCGGGGGGAGAGTATGGCTACACCTTC.

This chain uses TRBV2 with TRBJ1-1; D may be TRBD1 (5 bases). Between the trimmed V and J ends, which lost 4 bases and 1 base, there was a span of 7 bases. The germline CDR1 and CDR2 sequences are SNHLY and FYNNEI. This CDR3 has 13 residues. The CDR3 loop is CASSVGPNTEAFF. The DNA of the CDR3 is TGTGCCAGCAGTGTGGGGCCGAACACTGAAGCTTTCTTT.

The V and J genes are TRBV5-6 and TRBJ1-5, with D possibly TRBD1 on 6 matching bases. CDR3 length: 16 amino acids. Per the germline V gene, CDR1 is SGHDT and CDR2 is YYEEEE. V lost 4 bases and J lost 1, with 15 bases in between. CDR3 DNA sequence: TGTGCCAGCAGCCTTGGGGGCAGGTTCAGCAATCAGCCCCAGCATTTT. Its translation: CASSLGGRFSNQPQHF.